A few counts support the clone carrying this T cell receptor (beta chain). The antigen is not known. The data originate from a study of vaccination and CD4 T cells after COVID-19. For the study at large: Participants, all vaccine recipients, received two doses of either BNT162b2 or mRNA-1273. General study results and limits: Reactive clonotype counts went from median approximately 21 after infection to 38 after vaccination, nonsignificantly.

Cultured CD4+ T cell DNA underwent sequencing with the Oncomine TCR Beta short-read assay. The template was genomic DNA from cultured CD4+ T cells. TCRdb reprocessed the PCR reads via MiXCR and lists one record per CDR3 protein. The sample consists of around 16,000 distinct CDR3 sequences, under 40% of them appearing once. The CDR3 length is 15 residues. Germline V gene sequence: CDR1 MNHEY, CDR2 SMNVEV (reference sequence). Trimming removed 7 bases at V and 3 bases at J, with 18 bases between. The treatment is: approximately 10-day PBMC culture with coronavirus spike peptide pools or control peptides (ViraFEST assay).

Sequences were obtained from cultured CD4+ T cells from blood. The receptor was isolated from a human donor with COVID-19. The rearrangement joins TRBV27 to TRBJ2-5; TRBD2 might be the D (5 bases). CDR3 in DNA: TGTGCCAGCAACGCCCTCGGCCTAGCAGAAGAGACCCAGTACTTC. Translated: CASNALGLAEETQYF.